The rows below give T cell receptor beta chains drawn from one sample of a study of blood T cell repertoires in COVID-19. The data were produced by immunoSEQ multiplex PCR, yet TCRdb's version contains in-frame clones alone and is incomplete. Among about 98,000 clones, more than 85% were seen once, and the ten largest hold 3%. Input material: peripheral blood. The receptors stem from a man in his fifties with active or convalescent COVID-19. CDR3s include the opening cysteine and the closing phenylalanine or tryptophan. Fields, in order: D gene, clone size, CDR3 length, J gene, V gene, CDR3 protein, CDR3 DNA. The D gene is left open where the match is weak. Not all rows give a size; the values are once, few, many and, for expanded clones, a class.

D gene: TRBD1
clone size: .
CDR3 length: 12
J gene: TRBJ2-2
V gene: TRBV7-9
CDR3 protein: CASSRDREELFF
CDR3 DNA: TGTGCCAGCAGCCGCGACAGGGAGGAGCTGTTTTTT

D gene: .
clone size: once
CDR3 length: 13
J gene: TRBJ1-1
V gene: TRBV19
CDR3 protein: CASRLQENTEAFF
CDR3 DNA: TGTGCCAGTAGGCTACAGGAGAACACTGAAGCTTTCTTT

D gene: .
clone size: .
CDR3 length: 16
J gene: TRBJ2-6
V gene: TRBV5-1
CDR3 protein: CASSRTSGSGANVLTF
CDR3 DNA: TGCGCCAGCAGTAGGACTTCGGGATCTGGGGCCAACGTCCTGACTTTC

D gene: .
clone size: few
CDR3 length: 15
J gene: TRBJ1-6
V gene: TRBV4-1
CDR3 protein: CASSQLPGYNSPLHF
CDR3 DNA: TGCGCCAGCAGCCAATTACCGGGCTATAATTCACCCCTCCACTTT

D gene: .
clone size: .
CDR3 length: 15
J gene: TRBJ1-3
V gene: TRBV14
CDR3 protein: CASSQRAGAGNTIYF
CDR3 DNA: TGTGCCAGCAGCCAAAGAGCAGGGGCTGGAAACACCATATATTTT

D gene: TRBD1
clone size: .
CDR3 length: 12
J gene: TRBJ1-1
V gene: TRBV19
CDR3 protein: CASLDRETEAFF
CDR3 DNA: TGTGCCAGTCTCGACAGGGAGACTGAAGCTTTCTTT

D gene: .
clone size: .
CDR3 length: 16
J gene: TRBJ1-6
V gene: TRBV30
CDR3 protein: CAWSVPGARVNSPLHF
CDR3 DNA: TGTGCCTGGAGTGTACCAGGGGCGAGGGTTAATTCACCCCTCCACTTT

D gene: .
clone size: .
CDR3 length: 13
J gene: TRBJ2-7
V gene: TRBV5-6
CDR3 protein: CASSSGTEYEQYF
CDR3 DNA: TGTGCCAGCAGCTCCGGGACTGAGTACGAGCAGTACTTC

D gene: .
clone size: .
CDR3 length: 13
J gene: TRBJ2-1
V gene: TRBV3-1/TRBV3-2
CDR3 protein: CASSQSQDYEQFF
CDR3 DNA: TGTGCCAGCAGCCAAAGCCAGGACTATGAGCAGTTCTTC

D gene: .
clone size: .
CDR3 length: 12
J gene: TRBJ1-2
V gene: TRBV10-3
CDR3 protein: CAISESQEAYTF
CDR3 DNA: TGTGCCATCAGTGAAAGCCAGGAGGCCTACACCTTC

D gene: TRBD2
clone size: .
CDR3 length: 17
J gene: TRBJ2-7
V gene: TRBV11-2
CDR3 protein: CASSLVGLAGASYEQYF
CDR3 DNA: TGTGCCAGCAGCTTAGTTGGACTAGCGGGGGCGTCCTACGAGCAGTACTTC

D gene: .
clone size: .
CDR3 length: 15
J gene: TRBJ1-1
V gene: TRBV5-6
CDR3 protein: CASHRVGTQGTEAFF
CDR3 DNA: TGTGCCAGCCACCGCGTGGGTACCCAGGGCACTGAAGCTTTCTTT

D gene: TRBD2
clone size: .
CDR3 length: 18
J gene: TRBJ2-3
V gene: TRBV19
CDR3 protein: CASSIESGLAGGTDTQYF
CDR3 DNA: TGTGCCAGTAGTATAGAGTCTGGACTAGCGGGGGGCACAGATACGCAGTATTTT

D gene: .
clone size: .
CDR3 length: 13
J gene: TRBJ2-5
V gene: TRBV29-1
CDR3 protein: CSETGSTSGTQYF
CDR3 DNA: TGCAGCGAAACCGGTTCGACAAGCGGAACCCAGTACTTC

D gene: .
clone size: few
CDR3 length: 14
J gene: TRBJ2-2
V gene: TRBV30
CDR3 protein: CAHKMGSGTGELFF
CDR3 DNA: TGTGCACATAAGATGGGGTCGGGGACCGGGGAGCTGTTTTTT

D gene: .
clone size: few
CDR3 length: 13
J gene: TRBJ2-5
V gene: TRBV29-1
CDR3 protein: CSGESGPQETQYF
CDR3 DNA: TGCAGCGGCGAATCAGGGCCTCAAGAGACCCAGTACTTC

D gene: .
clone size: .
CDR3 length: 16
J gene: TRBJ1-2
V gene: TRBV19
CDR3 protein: CASSIAPQGGDYGYTF
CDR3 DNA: TGTGCCAGTAGTATAGCCCCCCAAGGGGGGGACTATGGCTACACCTTC

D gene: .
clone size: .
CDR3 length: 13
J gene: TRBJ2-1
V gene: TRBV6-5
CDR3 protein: CASSIPPGNEQFF
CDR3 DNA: TGTGCCAGCAGTATTCCTCCGGGTAATGAGCAGTTCTTC

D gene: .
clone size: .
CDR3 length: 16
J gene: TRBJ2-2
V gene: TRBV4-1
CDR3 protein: CASSRSTAQRTGELFF
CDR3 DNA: TGCGCCAGCAGCCGTTCGACAGCGCAGCGCACCGGGGAGCTGTTTTTT

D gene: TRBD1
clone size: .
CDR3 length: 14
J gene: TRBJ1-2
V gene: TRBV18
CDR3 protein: CASSRTGAEGGYTF
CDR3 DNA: TGTGCCAGCTCACGGACAGGGGCGGAAGGTGGCTACACCTTC

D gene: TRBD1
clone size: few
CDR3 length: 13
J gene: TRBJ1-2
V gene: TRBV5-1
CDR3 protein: CASSSGQGYGYTF
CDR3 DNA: TGCGCCAGCAGCTCTGGACAGGGGTATGGCTACACCTTC

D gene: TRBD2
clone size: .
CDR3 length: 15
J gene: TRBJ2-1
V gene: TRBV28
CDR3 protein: CASSPTSGPYNEQFF
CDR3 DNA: TGTGCCAGCAGTCCGACTAGCGGCCCCTACAATGAGCAGTTCTTC

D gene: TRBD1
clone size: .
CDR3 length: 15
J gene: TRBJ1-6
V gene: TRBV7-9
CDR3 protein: CASSLLGQGNSPLHF
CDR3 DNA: TGTGCCAGCAGCTTACTGGGACAGGGAAATTCACCCCTCCACTTT

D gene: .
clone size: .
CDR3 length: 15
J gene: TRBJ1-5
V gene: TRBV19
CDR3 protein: CASSPSRGMNQPQHF
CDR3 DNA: TGTGCCAGTAGCCCGTCCCGGGGGATGAATCAGCCCCAGCATTTT

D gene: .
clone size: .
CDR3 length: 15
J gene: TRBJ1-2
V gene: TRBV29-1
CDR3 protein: CSVEDPRRANYGYTF
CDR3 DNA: TGCAGCGTTGAAGATCCTCGGAGAGCTAACTATGGCTACACCTTC

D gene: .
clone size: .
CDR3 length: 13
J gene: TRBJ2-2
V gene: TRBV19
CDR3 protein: CASSITGSGELFF
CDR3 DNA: TGTGCCAGTAGTATTACAGGTTCCGGGGAGCTGTTTTTT